The 30 T cell receptor beta chains below all came from one sample that was sequenced in a study of blood T cells in healthy people across ages. A J-beta primer mix and a sample-barcoded 5' primer were used in a second PCR of about 7 to 11 cycles. TCRdb redid the calling of the 5' RACE reads with MiXCR, one entry per CDR3 protein. The table has roughly 1.5 million distinct CDR3 sequences, 35% to 45% seen once. Sequenced input: blood. The receptors were sampled from a woman aged 18-29 years in good health.

V gene TRBV4-1 combines with J gene TRBJ2-3; 12 positions agree with TRBD2. Germline CDR1 reads MGHRA; CDR2 reads YSYEKL. V was clipped by 2 bases and J by 1 base; unmatched bases: 7. The CDR3 length is 18 residues. CDR3 region: CASSQRLAGGLGTDTQYF. CDR3 sequence (DNA): TGCGCCAGCAGCCAACGGCTAGCGGGGGGGCTTGGCACAGATACGCAGTATTTT.

V and J are TRBV10-3 and TRBJ1-2, with 9 bases identical to TRBD1. The junction had 4 bases not matched to a gene; V was cut back by 6 bases and J by 8 bases. In germline, CDR1 is ENHRY, CDR2 SYGVKD. This CDR3 has 12 amino acids. The CDR3 DNA follows: TGTGCCATCAGGGGGACAGGGACCGGCTACACCTTC. Amino acid sequence: CAIRGTGTGYTF.

This chain uses TRBV3-1 with TRBJ2-1, with D possibly being TRBD1 (5 bases). The CDR3 runs 14 residues. V was cut by 7 bases and J by 10 bases, with 20 bases left in between. CDR1 LGHDT and CDR2 YNNKEL come from the germline V gene (reference sequence). DNA of the CDR3: TGTGCCAGCACCCCACTGGGGCGTAGTAAGGAGCAGTTCTTC. Its protein product is CASTPLGRSKEQFF.

The V and J genes are TRBV2 and TRBJ2-3, with unresolved D. The germline V gene encodes CDR1 SNHLY and CDR2 FYNNEI. This CDR3 comprises 15 residues. V dropped 3 bases and J dropped 0 bases, with 10 bases sitting between them. CDR3 bases: TGTGCCAGCAGTGACAGAGGCAAGAGCACAGATACGCAGTATTTT. Protein product: CASSDRGKSTDTQYF. The whole variable domain, remainder taken from reference TRBV2 and TRBJ2-3, is EPEVTQTPSHQVTQMGQEVILRCVPISNHLYFYWYRQILGQKVEFLVSFYNNEISEKSEIFDDQFSVERPDGSNFTLKIRSTKLEDSAMYFCASSDRGKSTDTQYFGPGTRLTVL.

CDR3 sequence (DNA): TGTGCCAGCAGTCCGCGACAGTTATCAGCTGGAAACACCATATATTTT. Translation gives CASSPRQLSAGNTIYF. The gene calls are TRBV12-3 or TRBV12-4 and TRBJ1-3; possible D gene TRBD1, 5 bases. This CDR3 comprises 16 residues. With 5 bases removed from V and 2 bases from J, the gap between germline ends came to 16 bases.

V usage is TRBV7-8 and J usage is TRBJ2-1; 10 bases are a match to TRBD2. The CDR3 runs to 16 residues. Looked up from germline, CDR1 is SGHVS and CDR2 is FQNEAQ. Trimming at V came to 5 bases and at J to 8 bases, leaving 12 bases not matched to a gene. CDR3 sequence (DNA): TGTGCCAGCAGCGTACTTACCCGACTAGCGGGTCATGAGCAGTTCTTC. This encodes CASSVLTRLAGHEQFF.

The chain is built from TRBV7-9 and TRBJ2-1, with D possibly matching TRBD1 (5 bases). The CDR3 covers 15 residues. Germline CDR1 is SEHNR and CDR2 is FQNEAQ (reference sequence). Trimming left V 5 bases short and J 5 bases short, with 16 bases between. This chain's CDR3 is CASSSGQGTHNEQFF. DNA of the CDR3: TGTGCCAGCAGCAGTGGGCAGGGTACCCACAATGAGCAGTTCTTC.

This clonotype was seen more than once but under ten times. V usage is TRBV12-3 or TRBV12-4 and J usage is TRBJ2-2; 8 positions agree with TRBD2. Trimming at V came to 3 bases and at J to 0 bases, leaving 9 bases not matched to a gene. The CDR3 is made up of 18 amino acids. CDR3 in amino acids: CASSFRGGGYANTGELFF. The CDR3 bases are TGTGCCAGCAGTTTTCGGGGCGGGGGGTACGCGAACACCGGGGAGCTGTTTTTT.

The CDR3 sequence: CASKDRATETQYF. CDR3 DNA: TGTGCCAGCAAGGACAGGGCGACAGAGACCCAGTACTTC. The gene calls are TRBV12-3 or TRBV12-4 and TRBJ2-5; TRBD1 matches at 8 bases. The CDR3 is made up of 13 amino acids. The J segment lost 4 bases and the V segment lost 7 bases, leaving 5 bases of the junction unmatched.

This clonotype was picked up one time. A much larger clone sits a single nucleotide away, making a read error possible. The rearrangement uses TRBV29-1 and TRBJ2-3; tentative D call: TRBD2 (6 bases). Per germline, CDR1 SQVTM and CDR2 ANQGSEA. The CDR3 covers 13 residues. CDR3 DNA: TGCAGCGTTGGGACTATAGGCACAGATACGCGGTATTTT. This gives the protein CSVGTIGTDTRYF.

This clonotype appeared a few times. J is TRBJ1-4 and V is TRBV7-9, with no clear D. Germline values: CDR1 SEHNR, CDR2 FQNEAQ (reference sequence). The germline V and J ends were trimmed by 10 bases and 8 bases, with 11 bases remaining between them. The CDR3 is made up of 11 amino acids. The CDR3 protein is CAIDMYEKLFF. In nucleotides, the CDR3 is TGTGCCATCGACATGTACGAAAAACTGTTTTTT. Looking up the rest from reference TRBV7-9 and TRBJ1-4 gives the full variable domain: DTGVSQNPRHKITKRGQNVTFRCDPISEHNRLYWYRQTLGQGPEFLTYFQNEAQLEKSRLLSDRFSAERPKGSFSTLEIQRTEQGDSAMYLCAIDMYEKLFFGSGTQLSVL.

The J gene is TRBJ1-1, the V gene TRBV10-2; TRBD1 matches 8 bases. There are 15 residues in the CDR3. Trimming cost V 6 bases and J 2 bases; bases outside gene matches: 8. CDR1 and CDR2 from the germline V gene are WSHSY and SAAADI. The CDR3 DNA reads as TGCGCCAGCAGGGACCACAGGGGGGTAAACACTGAAGCTTTCTTT. Encoded protein: CASRDHRGVNTEAFF.

The chain couples TRBV7-2 to TRBJ1-5; the D is unclear. There are 12 residues in the CDR3. Germline V gene data show CDR1 as SGHTA and CDR2 as FQGNSA. V was trimmed by 4 bases and J by 7 bases, leaving 8 bases between them. CDR3 region: CASSWGQQPQHF. CDR3 in DNA: TGTGCCAGCAGCTGGGGTCAGCAGCCCCAGCATTTT.

This clonotype has only a few counts. The chain is built from TRBV4-3 and TRBJ2-2; D possibly corresponds to TRBD1 (5 bases). V shed 3 bases and J shed 6 bases, with 11 bases lying between them. Germline V CDR1 and CDR2: LGHNA, YSLEER. The CDR3 length is 14 residues. In DNA, the CDR3 is TGCGCCAGCAGCCAGGAAACAGGTCCCGGGGAGCTGTTTTTT. Encoded protein: CASSQETGPGELFF.

The chain joins TRBV19 to TRBJ1-4; 7 bases agree with TRBD1. This CDR3 region has 14 residues. The junction had 4 bases not matched to a gene; V was cut back by 6 bases and J by 3 bases. Germline loops: CDR1 LNHDA, CDR2 SQIVND (reference sequence). The CDR3 nucleotides are TGTGCCAGTAGGGACGGGACAGCTAATGAAAAACTGTTTTTT. It yields the protein CASRDGTANEKLFF.

This clonotype showed up just once. The rearrangement links TRBV11-2 to TRBJ1-5; no clear D. From germline, CDR1 is SGHAT and CDR2 FQNNGV. The CDR3 has 15 residues. The germline V and J ends were trimmed by 5 bases and 7 bases, with 18 bases remaining between them. CDR3 sequence (DNA): TGTGCCAGCAGCGAGGAGGCGTTCTCCTACCAGCCCCAGCATTTT. Protein: CASSEEAFSYQPQHF.

This clonotype has only a few counts. The genes are TRBV15 and TRBJ2-4, with D possibly called TRBD1 or TRBD2 (5 bases each). The J call is doubtful: the DNA matches TRBJ2-7 better. Germline V gene data show CDR1 as LNHNV and CDR2 as YYDKDF (reference sequence). The CDR3 totals 13 residues. In nucleotides, the CDR3 is TGTGCCACCAGCAGAGATGAGGGGTACGAGCAGTACTTC. As protein: CATSRDEGYEQYF.

The gene calls are TRBV21-1 and TRBJ1-4; TRBD1 was called by the table and not checked on the DNA. TRBV21-1 is noted as a pseudogene. CDR3 length equals 16 residues. The CDR3, as DNA: TGTGCCAGCAGCGCCCCGTGGGGAGCAACTAATGAAAAACTGTTTTTT. Protein: CASSAPWGATNEKLFF.

This chain uses TRBV20-1 with TRBJ2-3; 10 nucleotides agree with TRBD2. With 8 bases clipped from V and 3 bases from J, the junction kept 8 bases outside the gene matches. CDR3 length: 14 amino acids. Germline values: CDR1 DFQATT, CDR2 SNEGSKA (reference sequence). CDR3 sequence (DNA): TGCAGTTCTTCTCTAGCGGGGGTGACAGATACGCAGTATTTT. This codes for CSSSLAGVTDTQYF.

The V call is TRBV27, the J call TRBJ2-7; 14 nucleotides agree with TRBD2. This CDR3 is 16 amino acids long. The V and J ends lost 5 bases and 3 bases, in that order; junction bases with no gene match: 6. Looked up from germline, CDR1 is MNHEY and CDR2 is SMNVEV (reference sequence). The CDR3 is CASSPGTSGSRYEQYF. The CDR3, as DNA: TGTGCCAGCAGTCCCGGGACTAGCGGGAGCCGCTACGAGCAGTACTTC.

The chain couples TRBV7-2 to TRBJ2-5, with D tentatively TRBD1 (5 bases). V gave up 3 bases and J gave up 5 bases, with 13 bases separating them. The germline gives CDR1 SGHTA, CDR2 FQGNSA. This CDR3 is built from 14 residues. This CDR3 reads CASSFYRGAETQYF. CDR3 in DNA: TGTGCCAGCAGCTTTTATAGGGGTGCGGAGACCCAGTACTTC. Looking up the rest from reference TRBV7-2 and TRBJ2-5 gives the full variable domain: GAGVSQSPSNKVTEKGKDVELRCDPISGHTALYWYRQSLGQGLEFLIYFQGNSAPDKSGLPSDRFSAERTGGSVSTLTIQRTQQEDSAVYLCASSFYRGAETQYFGPGTRLLVL.

V is TRBV20-1 and J is TRBJ2-1; TRBD2 agrees at 9 bases. Germline trimming cut 3 bases from V and 2 bases from J; bases unmatched to any gene: 2. The CDR3 totals 14 residues. Germline V gives CDR1 DFQATT, CDR2 SNEGSKA (reference sequence). The CDR3 is CSARRGGTYNEQFF. CDR3 nucleotides: TGCAGTGCTAGGCGGGGGGGGACCTACAATGAGCAGTTCTTC.

This chain joins TRBV4-2 and TRBJ1-2; D might be TRBD1 (5 bases). Between the trimmed V and J ends, which lost 5 bases and 0 bases, there was a span of 16 bases. The CDR3 consists of 16 residues. CDR1 is LGHNA and CDR2 is YNFKEQ in the germline V gene. The CDR3 spells CASSKSGGKANYGYTF. CDR3 nucleotide sequence: TGTGCCAGCAGCAAAAGTGGGGGGAAAGCTAACTATGGCTACACCTTC.

This clonotype was found many times. The V and J genes are TRBV9 and TRBJ2-1; D gene uncertain. Trimming took off 4 bases at V and 4 bases at J, with 3 bases between the two ends. Germline-derived CDR1 and CDR2 are SGDLS and YYNGEE. This CDR3 has 11 residues. The CDR3 spells CASSKYNEQFF. Written as DNA, the CDR3 is TGTGCCAGCAGCAAGTACAATGAGCAGTTCTTC. Full variable domain (rest looked up from reference TRBV9 and TRBJ2-1): DSGVTQTPKHLITATGQRVTLRCSPRSGDLSVYWYQQSLDQGLQFLIQYYNGEERAKGNILERFSAQQFPDLHSELNLSSLELGDSALYFCASSKYNEQFFGPGTRLTVL.

J is TRBJ2-7 and V is TRBV27; a possible D gene is TRBD1 (6 bases). The CDR3 sequence is 15 residues long. V shed 4 bases and J shed 4 bases, with 17 bases lying between them. CDR1 MNHEY and CDR2 SMNVEV come from the germline V gene (reference sequence). The CDR3 sequence is CASSSTGITGYEQYF. For the CDR3, the DNA is TGTGCCAGCAGTTCGACAGGCATAACTGGGTACGAGCAGTACTTC.

This clonotype was counted between two and nine times. The J gene is TRBJ1-2, the V gene TRBV13; D may be TRBD1 (5 bases). Germline lookup yields CDR1 PRHDT and CDR2 FYEKMQ (reference sequence). Deletions cut 0 bases from V and 5 bases from J, with 16 bases between. The length of the CDR3 is 16 residues. CDR3 bases: TGTGCCAGCAGCTTAGGTGCGGCAGGGACTACTTATGGCTACACCTTC. Its protein product is CASSLGAAGTTYGYTF.

This clonotype was found a few times. The CDR3 DNA reads as TGCAGCGTCGTGGAGGGGACCAAAAACATTCAGTACTTC. Protein product: CSVVEGTKNIQYF. This sequence joins TRBV29-1 and TRBJ2-4, with D perhaps matching TRBD2 (6 bases). The CDR3 runs to 13 residues. Per germline, CDR1 SQVTM and CDR2 ANQGSEA. Trimming took 6 bases from V and 2 from J, leaving 11 bases between them.

This chain links TRBV6-5 with TRBJ2-5; 8 bases agree with TRBD2. This CDR3 spans 18 amino acids. Germline lookup yields CDR1 MNHEY and CDR2 SVGAGI. V gave up 0 bases and J gave up 0 bases; unmatched junction bases: 9. CDR3 sequence (DNA): TGTGCCAGCAGTTACTCTGGCCTAGCGGGTTACTACCAAGAGACCCAGTACTTC. Translation gives CASSYSGLAGYYQETQYF.

The chain recombines TRBV27 with TRBJ1-1, with TRBD1 matching over 7 bases. The CDR3 covers 17 residues. Trimming removed 6 bases from V and 4 bases from J; junction bases left unmatched: 17. Germline V gene sequence: CDR1 MNHEY, CDR2 SMNVEV (reference sequence). In nucleotides, the CDR3 is TGTGCCAGCAGCAGGACAGGTCGATTTCCCAGGGGCACTGAAGCTTTCTTT. This codes for CASSRTGRFPRGTEAFF.

The V call is TRBV20-1, the J call TRBJ2-7; D perhaps matches TRBD1 (6 bases). This CDR3 comprises 12 residues. Germline CDR1 and CDR2: DFQATT and SNEGSKA (reference sequence). The ends were cut back, 5 bases at V and 3 bases at J, with 11 bases in the middle. The CDR3 region has the DNA TGCAGTGCTCATAAGGGGGTCTACGAGCAGTACTTC. This translates into CSAHKGVYEQYF.